Given below is one TCR beta chain in context. The data were obtained in a study of blood T cell repertoires in COVID-19. The wider study: Italy, Spain and the United States were the sources of the convalescent and acute COVID-19 samples.

Source study methods: From reference gene primer amplification, estimates of nucleated cell counts were derived. The assay was immunoSEQ multiplex PCR, and TCRdb's table has in-frame clones only and misses some. V and J calls and clone size follow that table, whereas D and trimming were derived from the DNA. The table has about 38,000 clones, approximately 81% seen once. The germline CDR1 and CDR2 sequences are SGHTA and FQGTGA. V lost 5 bases to trimming and J lost 5 bases; unmatched junction nucleotides: 10. This CDR3 spans 16 amino acids. The Seattle patients joined while their infection was active and were tracked longitudinally afterward.

This rearrangement joins TRBV7-3 to TRBJ2-2; 8 positions agree with TRBD1. The specimen was peripheral blood. The sequence was collected from a man between 60 and 70 years old with COVID-19, enrolled during active disease. CDR3 nucleotides: TGTGCCAGCAGCCAAACAGGGGGAGATAGGACCGGGGAGCTGTTTTTT. Residues: CASSQTGGDRTGELFF.